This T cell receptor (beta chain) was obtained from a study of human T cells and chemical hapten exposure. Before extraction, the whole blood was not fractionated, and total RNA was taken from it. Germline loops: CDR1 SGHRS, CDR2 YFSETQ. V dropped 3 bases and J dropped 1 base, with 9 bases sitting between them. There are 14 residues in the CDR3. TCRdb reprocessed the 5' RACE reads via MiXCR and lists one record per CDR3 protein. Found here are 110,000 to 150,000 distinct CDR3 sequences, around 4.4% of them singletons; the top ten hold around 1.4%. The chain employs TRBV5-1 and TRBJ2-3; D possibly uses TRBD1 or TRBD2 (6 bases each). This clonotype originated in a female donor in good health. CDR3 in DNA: TGCGCCAGCAGCTCGGGGGCCGGCACAGATACGCAGTATTTT. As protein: CASSSGAGTDTQYF.